The 10 T cell receptor beta chains listed next were all sequenced from one sample in a study of regulatory T cells in long-lasting Graves disease (TCRdb year 2021). Receptor libraries were prepared by multiplex PCR. Sequenced using an Illumina HiSeq 4000. TCR beta libraries were built with iRepertoire HTBI primers and Arm-PCR amplification of CDR3 regions. TCRdb reanalyzed the raw reads on its own, using fastp at Q25 for trimming and MiXCR for clone calling, and kept in-frame beta chains. Entries are consolidated by CDR3 protein sequence, retaining the most common genes and DNA. A total of about 420,000 distinct CDR3 sequences appear in this sample, 16% of them only once. In total, the top ten clones hold around a quarter of the sample. The sample's time point, from its label and the paper: newly diagnosed GD, antithyroid drugs for less than 3 months. For both TCR sequencing and RNA sequencing, RNA was extracted from PBMCs using TRIzol.

These data are also associated with another study on T cells in Graves' hyperthyroidism and ophthalmopathy.

The source material was peripheral blood mononuclear cells (PBMCs), sampled at new diagnosis, from a patient treated with antithyroid drugs. The receptors come from a young woman with Graves disease. Donor details come from another sample of the same person, matched by shared clones.

This clonotype was seen just once. A far larger clone is only one base removed, so a read error is likely. The rearrangement uses TRBV7-2 and TRBJ2-3; TRBD1 matches at 8 bases. This CDR3 has 15 amino acids. V was pared by 6 bases and J by 1 base, with 6 bases of the junction left unmatched. Germline V gene sequence: CDR1 SGHTA, CDR2 FQGNSA. CDR3 DNA sequence: TGTGCCAGCAGTCCCCAGACAGGGGGCACAGATACGCAGTATTTT. Translating it yields CASSPQTGGTDTQYF.

This clonotype was seen only a few times. The genes are TRBV6-5 and TRBJ1-5; D is unresolved. V gave up 2 bases and J gave up 6 bases, with 11 bases separating them. The CDR3 has 14 residues. Germline CDR1 is MNHEY and CDR2 is SVGAGI. CDR3 region: CASSYARLIQPQHF. CDR3 sequence (DNA): TGTGCCAGCAGTTACGCCAGGCTCATTCAGCCCCAGCATTTT.

At least ten counts were recorded for this clonotype. This chain connects TRBV28 to TRBJ2-2; 7 bases line up with TRBD1. The CDR3 is 14 residues long. Germline CDR1 is MDHEN and CDR2 is SYDVKM. J gave up 5 bases and V 10 bases, and 10 bases lay outside the gene matches. The CDR3 coding sequence is TGTGCCACCACAGGGGCTGACTGGACCGGGGAGCTGTTTTTT. Protein sequence: CATTGADWTGELFF.

The chain couples TRBV20-1 to TRBJ2-3; 14 nucleotides agree with TRBD2. Germline assignment: CDR1 DFQATT and CDR2 SNEGSKA (reference sequence). This CDR3 region has 17 residues. Germline trimming cut 6 bases from V and 4 bases from J; bases unmatched to any gene: 12. CDR3 in DNA: TGCAGTGCGGGGTCTGCCGGGACTAGCGGGAGTCCAGATACGCAGTATTTT. Amino acid sequence: CSAGSAGTSGSPDTQYF.

This clonotype has a count of ten or more. This sequence joins TRBV6-1 and TRBJ1-1; 8 bases line up with TRBD1. This CDR3 has 14 residues. From germline, CDR1 is MNHNS and CDR2 SASEGT. V shed 6 bases, J shed 0 bases, and the junction held 3 bases outside the gene matches. The CDR3 loop reads CASSLQGVNTEAFF. CDR3 in DNA: TGTGCCAGCAGCTTACAGGGGGTGAACACTGAAGCTTTCTTT.

The chain joins TRBV18 to TRBJ1-5, with D unclear. The V gene lost 3 bases and the J gene lost 3 bases, with 6 bases spanning the gap. Germline lookup yields CDR1 KGHSH and CDR2 LQKENI. CDR3 length: 13 amino acids. CDR3 nucleotides: TGTGCCAGCTCACCCGGGTACAATCAGCCCCAGCATTTT. It translates to CASSPGYNQPQHF.

Worth noting for this clonotype: Compared with germline, one end of the junction differs, possibly owing to a read error. The rearrangement joins TRBV13 to TRBJ2-5; D ambiguous. The CDR3 extends over 14 amino acids. Germline lookup yields CDR1 PRHDT and CDR2 FYEKMQ (reference sequence). CDR3 nucleotides: TGCGCCAGCAGCTTGGTTGCCAACCAAGAGACCCAGTACTTC. It specifies CASSLVANQETQYF. Full variable domain (missing parts from reference TRBV13 and TRBJ2-5): AAGVIQSPRHLIKEKRETATLKCYPIPRHDTVYWYQQGPGQDPQFLISFYEKMQSDKGSIPDRFSAQQFSDYHSELNMSSLELGDSALYFCASSLVANQETQYFGPGTRLLVL.

The genes are TRBV18 and TRBJ1-2; 7 nucleotides match TRBD1. The CDR3 loop spans 14 amino acids. The J segment lost 4 bases and the V segment lost 6 bases, leaving 8 bases of the junction unmatched. Germline V gene sequence: CDR1 KGHSH, CDR2 LQKENI. CDR3 nucleotide sequence: TGTGCCAGCTCCCGGGACAGCACCTTCTATGGCTACACCTTC. Translating it yields CASSRDSTFYGYTF.

The chain employs TRBV4-1 and TRBJ2-1; the D gene is possibly TRBD2 (5 bases). CDR1 is MGHRA and CDR2 is YSYEKL in the germline V gene. The CDR3 runs 14 residues. With 1 base removed from V and 9 bases from J, the gap between germline ends came to 13 bases. The CDR3 nucleotides are TGCGCCAGCAGCCAAGTAGGGCCGGCGGGTGAGCAGTTCTTC. This codes for CASSQVGPAGEQFF.

This clonotype was observed a few times. The rearrangement joins TRBV29-1 to TRBJ2-6; D ambiguous. The germline V gene has CDR1 SQVTM and CDR2 ANQGSEA. The V gene lost 8 bases and the J gene lost 0 bases, with 8 bases spanning the gap. CDR3 length: 13 amino acids. The CDR3 nucleotides read TGCAGCACCCGGGCCTCTGGGGCCAACGTCCTGACTTTC. Its protein product is CSTRASGANVLTF.